Each of the 4 T cell receptor beta chains below was sequenced from the same sample in a study of OX40 agonist ivuxolimab in advanced cancers. Data came from immunoSEQ multiplex PCR; TCRdb stores just in-frame clones and leaves some out. The table has about 100,000 clones, nearly 90% seen once. The specimen was CD4+ or CD8+ T cells sorted from blood, collected in a trial of the OX40 agonist ivuxolimab. The origin of the receptors is an adult with an advanced solid tumor such as melanoma, head and neck, liver or kidney cancer.

This chain joins TRBV6-5 and TRBJ1-5, with D uncertain. Germline CDR1 MNHEY, CDR2 SVGAGI. The CDR3 length is 13 residues. V lost 2 bases and J 1 base, leaving 3 bases between the germline ends. The CDR3 DNA follows: TGTGCCAGCAGTTACACAAGCAATCAGCCCCAGCATTTT. It encodes CASSYTSNQPQHF.

The gene calls are TRBV13 and TRBJ2-1; D is unclear. CDR1 PRHDT and CDR2 FYEKMQ come from the germline V gene (reference sequence). The V end was cut by 1 base, the J end by 0 bases, with 10 bases between. CDR3 length: 16 residues. The CDR3 loop is CASSLVGRSSYNEQFF. The CDR3, as DNA: TGTGCCAGCAGCTTAGTAGGCAGGAGCTCCTACAATGAGCAGTTCTTC.

This chain joins TRBV6-6 and TRBJ2-1, with D possibly TRBD1 on 5 matching bases. The CDR3 is made up of 14 amino acids. Germline CDR1 and CDR2: MNHNY and SVGAGI (reference sequence). The V gene lost 6 bases and the J gene lost 5 bases, with 14 bases spanning the gap. The CDR3 nucleotides read TGTGCCAGCAGCCCCCTCTTAGGGGACAATGAGCAGTTCTTC. Its translation: CASSPLLGDNEQFF.

CDR3 loop: CASSRDRTYEQYF. The DNA for the CDR3 is TGTGCCAGCAGCCGGGACAGAACCTACGAGCAGTACTTC. This chain connects TRBV7-8 to TRBJ2-7; 7 nucleotides match TRBD1. The length of the CDR3 is 13 residues. V was clipped by 5 bases and J by 2 bases; unmatched bases: 3. Germline values: CDR1 SGHVS, CDR2 FQNEAQ.